Below, 21 T cell receptor beta chains from the same sample are listed, as sequenced in a study of shared clonotypes between healthy human individuals. TCRdb's copy holds only in-frame clones and misses some; the assay was immunoSEQ multiplex PCR. This sample yields 1,100,000 or so clones, of which around 78% are seen a single time; approximately 0.5% belongs to the top ten. Sequenced sample: memory CD4+ T cells from PBMCs. The sample's subset: CD45RA-negative fraction. The receptors stem from a young man in good health. Some clones in this sample may be carry-over from other donors' samples.

Written as DNA, the CDR3 is TGTGCCAGTAGTCCCCACTGGGGGCAGGGCCCTAATAGCAATCAGCCCCAGCATTTT. Protein product: CASSPHWGQGPNSNQPQHF. The chain uses TRBV19 and TRBJ1-5, with a tentative D call TRBD1 (6 bases). Germline V lookup: CDR1 LNHDA, CDR2 SQIVND (reference sequence). Trimming cost V 5 bases and J 0 bases, with 23 bases left between them. The CDR3 loop spans 19 amino acids. Full variable domain (missing parts from reference TRBV19 and TRBJ1-5): DGGITQSPKYLFRKEGQNVTLSCEQNLNHDAMYWYRQDPGQGLRLIYYSQIVNDFQKGDIAEGYSVSREKKESFPLTVTSAQKNPTAFYLCASSPHWGQGPNSNQPQHFGDGTRLSIL.

The rearrangement uses TRBV28 and TRBJ1-5; D is unresolved. Trimming removed 5 bases from V and 5 bases from J, with 13 bases in between. The germline V gene encodes CDR1 MDHEN and CDR2 SYDVKM. CDR3 length equals 14 residues. In DNA form, the CDR3 reads TGTGCCAGCAGTCGAATCATGGGGTATCAGCCCCAGCATTTT. Translation: CASSRIMGYQPQHF.

On this clone itself: The sample carries other DNA sequences with the same CDR3. The chain combines TRBV28 with TRBJ2-2, with 9 bases aligning to TRBD1. Germline lookup yields CDR1 MDHEN and CDR2 SYDVKM. This CDR3 comprises 16 residues. Unmatched junction bases numbered 2, after V lost 2 bases and J lost 1 base. CDR3 protein: CASSLPGQGNTGELFF. The CDR3 nucleotides read TGTGCCAGCAGTTTACCGGGACAGGGGAACACCGGGGAGCTGTTTTTT.

V and J are TRBV7-8 and TRBJ2-7; D unresolved. The CDR3 runs to 14 residues. Germline CDR1 SGHVS, CDR2 FQNEAQ. V lost 4 bases to trimming and J lost 3 bases, with 13 bases between them. CDR3 bases: TGTGCCAGCAGCTATAGCTACAACCTCTACGAGCAGTACTTC. It codes for CASSYSYNLYEQYF.

The V gene is TRBV11-2, the J gene TRBJ2-7, with TRBD2 as a possible D gene (5 bases). CDR1 and CDR2 (germline): SGHAT, FQNNGV. The CDR3 has 14 residues. Trimming took 4 bases from V and 0 from J, leaving 10 bases between them. The CDR3 bases are TGTGCCAGCAGCTCAATCACTAGCTCCTACGAGCAGTACTTC. Translated, it gives CASSSITSSYEQYF.

The chain employs TRBV4-1 and TRBJ1-2; TRBD1 might be the D (5 bases). This CDR3 spans 15 amino acids. Germline V gene data show CDR1 as MGHRA and CDR2 as YSYEKL. The ends were cut back, 4 bases at V and 4 bases at J, with 16 bases in the middle. This CDR3 reads CASSLTIQEIYGYTF. CDR3 DNA sequence: TGCGCCAGCAGCCTCACCATACAGGAGATCTATGGCTACACCTTC.

The chain joins TRBV5-4 to TRBJ1-4; tentative D call: TRBD1 (5 bases). The CDR3 loop spans 15 amino acids. V was pared by 4 bases and J by 8 bases, with 18 bases between. Germline CDR1 and CDR2: SGHNT and YYREEE (reference sequence). The CDR3 sequence is CASSLGGAAGEKLFF. The CDR3 DNA reads TGTGCCAGCAGCCTGGGCGGGGCTGCAGGCGAAAAACTGTTTTTT.

The V and J genes are TRBV28 and TRBJ2-1; D is possibly TRBD2 (5 bases). The CDR3 loop spans 14 amino acids. Germline V lookup: CDR1 MDHEN, CDR2 SYDVKM. Between the trimmed V and J ends, which lost 6 bases and 1 base, there was a span of 10 bases. DNA of the CDR3: TGTGCCAGCAGGCAGACTAATTCCTACAATGAGCAGTTCTTC. Protein: CASRQTNSYNEQFF.

The table lists this clone with a few counts. The J gene is TRBJ2-7, the V gene TRBV5-4, with D hard to call. In germline, CDR1 is SGHNT, CDR2 YYREEE (reference sequence). With 1 base removed from V and 2 bases from J, the gap between germline ends came to 19 bases. This CDR3 has 17 residues. CDR3 sequence: CASSLFFGLGRTYEQYF. Here the CDR3 DNA reads TGTGCCAGCAGCTTGTTCTTTGGTCTGGGCCGGACCTACGAGCAGTACTTC.

V is TRBV19 and J is TRBJ2-3, with D perhaps matching TRBD1 (6 bases). Per germline, CDR1 LNHDA and CDR2 SQIVND (reference sequence). The CDR3 runs to 12 residues. The V end lost 6 bases, the J end lost 6 bases, and 10 bases lay between the germline ends. CDR3 bases: TGTGCCAGTAGAGATAGGGGGGATACGCAGTATTTT. It is translated as CASRDRGDTQYF. The variable domain in full, with the rest retrieved from reference TRBV19 and TRBJ2-3, is DGGITQSPKYLFRKEGQNVTLSCEQNLNHDAMYWYRQDPGQGLRLIYYSQIVNDFQKGDIAEGYSVSREKKESFPLTVTSAQKNPTAFYLCASRDRGDTQYFGPGTRLTVL.

The J gene is TRBJ1-3, the V gene TRBV7-6, with TRBD1 matching over 7 bases. CDR1 and CDR2 from the germline V gene are SGHVS and FNYEAQ. The CDR3 loop spans 16 amino acids. V gave up 0 bases and J gave up 4 bases; unmatched junction bases: 6. CDR3 in amino acids: CASSLAVKTGGNTIYF. The CDR3, as DNA: TGTGCCAGCAGCTTAGCGGTGAAGACAGGGGGAAACACCATATATTTT.

The chain carries TRBV19 and TRBJ1-2; 9 bases line up with TRBD1. CDR1 is LNHDA and CDR2 is SQIVND in the germline V gene (reference sequence). V dropped 3 bases and J dropped 0; count of bases not matched to a gene: 8. The CDR3 runs 17 residues. The CDR3 DNA reads TGTGCCAGTAGTATGGAGGACAGGGGCCGACCTAACTATGGCTACACCTTC. Residues: CASSMEDRGRPNYGYTF.

V usage is TRBV2 and J usage is TRBJ1-5, with TRBD1 matching over 9 bases. The V gene end was trimmed by 5 bases and the J gene end by 6 bases; junction bases not matched to a gene: 2. The CDR3 length is 13 residues. Germline V lookup: CDR1 SNHLY, CDR2 FYNNEI. CDR3 in DNA: TGTGCCAGCAGTAACAGGGGGCCTCAGCCCCAGCATTTT. Translated: CASSNRGPQPQHF.

This clone has just a few counts. This chain links TRBV7-2 with TRBJ2-5; D remains unclear. The CDR3 has 13 amino acids. V shed 5 bases and J shed 5 bases, with 12 bases lying between them. CDR1 and CDR2 (germline): SGHTA, FQGNSA. The CDR3 DNA sequence: TGTGCCAGCAGCCTAAATCGGGTGGAGACCCAGTACTTC. Protein product: CASSLNRVETQYF.

On this clone itself: Other DNA sequences in this sample translate to the same CDR3. The chain recombines TRBV2 with TRBJ1-3, with D perhaps TRBD1 (6 bases). The V end lost 3 bases, the J end lost 3 bases, and 9 bases lay between the germline ends. Per the germline V gene, CDR1 is SNHLY and CDR2 is FYNNEI. The CDR3 covers 14 residues. CDR3 region: CASSDRGSGNTIYF. The CDR3, as DNA: TGTGCCAGCAGTGACAGGGGTAGTGGAAACACCATATATTTT.

The chain joins TRBV25-1 to TRBJ2-1; D is undetermined. Germline loops: CDR1 MGHDK, CDR2 SYGVNS. Trimming removed 4 bases at V and 4 bases at J, with 8 bases between. The CDR3 contains 13 residues. CDR3 loop: CASSVPGYNEQFF. CDR3 coding DNA: TGTGCCAGCAGTGTCCCGGGTTACAATGAGCAGTTCTTC. The variable domain in full, completed from reference TRBV25-1 and TRBJ2-1, reads EADIYQTPRYLVIGTGKKITLECSQTMGHDKMYWYQQDPGMELHLIHYSYGVNSTEKGDLSSESTVSRIRTEHFPLTLESARPSHTSQYLCASSVPGYNEQFFGPGTRLTVL.

The chain carries TRBV5-1 and TRBJ2-3; D possibly uses TRBD1 or TRBD2 (5 bases each). The CDR3 sequence is 13 residues long. The V gene's germline CDR1 is SGHRS and CDR2 YFSETQ. The ends were cut back, 4 bases at V and 4 bases at J, with 10 bases in the middle. The DNA of the CDR3 is TGCGCCAGCAGCACTCTGGGGGCAGATACGCAGTATTTT. It encodes CASSTLGADTQYF.

This rearrangement joins TRBV19 to TRBJ1-2, with 7 nucleotides matching TRBD1. Germline trimming cut 4 bases from V and 8 bases from J; bases unmatched to any gene: 7. The germline gives CDR1 LNHDA, CDR2 SQIVND (reference sequence). CDR3 length equals 13 residues. The CDR3 loop reads CASSNRQGSGYTF. For the CDR3, the DNA is TGTGCCAGTAGTAATCGACAGGGAAGCGGCTACACCTTC.

The V call is TRBV19, the J call TRBJ1-5, with D tentatively TRBD1 (6 bases). In germline, CDR1 is LNHDA, CDR2 SQIVND (reference sequence). The CDR3 has 13 residues. The ends were cut back, 3 bases at V and 6 bases at J, with 9 bases in the middle. The chain's CDR3 is CASSIGGAQPQHF. Written as DNA, the CDR3 is TGTGCCAGTAGTATTGGGGGCGCTCAGCCCCAGCATTTT. Together with reference TRBV19 and TRBJ1-5, the CDR3 gives the full variable domain: DGGITQSPKYLFRKEGQNVTLSCEQNLNHDAMYWYRQDPGQGLRLIYYSQIVNDFQKGDIAEGYSVSREKKESFPLTVTSAQKNPTAFYLCASSIGGAQPQHFGDGTRLSIL.

The V gene is TRBV30, the J gene TRBJ1-1, with no clear D. This CDR3 spans 13 amino acids. Germline CDR1 reads GTSNPN; CDR2 reads SVGIG (reference sequence). V gave up 4 bases and J gave up 2 bases, with 11 bases separating them. CDR3 DNA: TGTGCCTGGAATGACGGCCGAAACACTGAAGCTTTCTTT. Translated: CAWNDGRNTEAFF.

The chain joins TRBV2 to TRBJ1-5; D might be TRBD1 (5 bases). The CDR3 totals 16 residues. V lost 5 bases and J lost 5, with 19 bases in between. Germline CDR1 and CDR2: SNHLY and FYNNEI. CDR3 DNA: TGTGCCAGCAGTTCTCAAGGGACTCAATGGGATCAGCCCCAGCATTTT. This translates into CASSSQGTQWDQPQHF.